These 3 T cell receptor beta chains came from one sample sequenced in a study of shared clonotypes between healthy human individuals. The repertoire was sequenced with immunoSEQ multiplex PCR; TCRdb's copy has only in-frame clones and lacks some. The table includes some 200,000 clones, just under 95% detected once. Specimen: naive CD4+ T cells sorted from blood. Subset: CD45RA+ positively selected. The receptors here all came from a woman aged 30 to 39 in good health.

J is TRBJ1-5 and V is TRBV7-2; 8 bases map to TRBD1. This CDR3 spans 14 amino acids. The germline gives CDR1 SGHTA, CDR2 FQGNSA. Trimming removed 3 bases from V and 7 bases from J; junction bases left unmatched: 5. DNA of the CDR3: TGTGCCAGCAGCTTGACAGGGGCAGGGCAGCCCCAGCATTTT. This gives the protein CASSLTGAGQPQHF.

The chain is built from TRBV5-4 and TRBJ2-7; TRBD1 aligns across 9 bases. The CDR3 spans 15 residues. Germline CDR1 SGHNT, CDR2 YYREEE (reference sequence). The V segment lost 1 base and the J segment 3 bases; nucleotides outside the gene matches: 5. CDR3 DNA: TGTGCCAGCAGCTTGTGGGGGACAGGGCACTACGAGCAGTACTTC. Its translation: CASSLWGTGHYEQYF.

The CDR3 DNA reads TGTGCCAGCAGTTTACAACAGAACTATGGCTACACCTTC. Its protein is CASSLQQNYGYTF. The rearrangement links TRBV27 to TRBJ1-2; D unresolved. CDR1 and CDR2 from the germline V gene are MNHEY and SMNVEV (reference sequence). This CDR3 has 13 amino acids. V shed 2 bases and J shed 2 bases, with 6 bases lying between them.